The rows below give T cell receptor beta chains drawn from one sample of a study of T cell repertoires in cytomegalovirus infection. A single record per CDR3 protein comes from TCRdb applying MiXCR to the reads. The sample holds some 440,000 distinct CDR3 sequences, about a third seen once. Source material: PBMCs. The receptors were gathered from a human donor in good health (CMV status not recorded). Some clones in this sample may be carry-over from other donors' samples. The CDR3 runs from the conserved cysteine through the conserved F or W. Each record gives: D gene, V gene, clone size, J gene, CDR3 DNA, CDR3 protein. A D gene is named only where the DNA matches it firmly. The listing skips clone size in some rows; elsewhere it reads once, few, many or a size class.

D: TRBD1
V: TRBV6-1
size: NA
J: TRBJ1-1
DNA: TGTGCCAGCGGTTGGTCCGGGACAGCGAATCCCCTGGGCTACACTGAAGCTTTCTTT
CDR3: CASGWSGTANPLGYTEAFF

D: NA
V: TRBV7-2
size: many
J: TRBJ2-2
DNA: TGTGCCAGCAGCTTACAGGGGCCAGCGAACACCGGGGAGCTGTTTTTT
CDR3: CASSLQGPANTGELFF

D: NA
V: TRBV7-2
size: many
J: TRBJ2-1
DNA: TGTGCCAGCAGCTTCCACAAGCAACGTGAGCAGTTCTTC
CDR3: CASSFHKQREQFF

D: NA
V: TRBV12-3/TRBV12-4
size: few
J: TRBJ1-1
DNA: TGTGCCAGCAGTTCGCAGGAGACGAACACTGAAGCTTTCTTT
CDR3: CASSSQETNTEAFF

D: NA
V: TRBV11-2
size: few
J: TRBJ2-5
DNA: TGTGCCAGCACCTCCCTTTTTGGGACCGCGATGGCGGAGACCCAGTACTTC
CDR3: CASTSLFGTAMAETQYF

D: TRBD1
V: TRBV11-2
size: many
J: TRBJ1-1
DNA: TGTGCCAGCAGCTTAGCGGCAGGGGGCACTGAAGCTTTCTTT
CDR3: CASSLAAGGTEAFF

D: TRBD1
V: TRBV6-6
size: few
J: TRBJ2-1
DNA: TGTGCCACCAAAGGGGACAGGCTATACAATGAGCAGTTCTTC
CDR3: CATKGDRLYNEQFF

D: NA
V: TRBV28
size: few
J: TRBJ1-3
DNA: TGTGCCAGCAGTTCTAATACAGGGTCTGGTGGAAACACCATATATTTT
CDR3: CASSSNTGSGGNTIYF

D: NA
V: TRBV15
size: NA
J: TRBJ2-7
DNA: TGTGCCACCAGCAGAGGGTACGATCAGTACTTC
CDR3: CATSRGYDQYF

D: NA
V: TRBV6-1
size: few
J: TRBJ2-1
DNA: TGTGCCAGCAGTGAGGGGCACCCCTCTACAGGGCAATCCTCCTACAATGAGCAGTTCTTC
CDR3: CASSEGHPSTGQSSYNEQFF

D: NA
V: TRBV12-3/TRBV12-4
size: many
J: TRBJ2-7
DNA: TGTGCCAGCAGTTCCGTAACAACCTACGAGCAGTACTTC
CDR3: CASSSVTTYEQYF

D: TRBD2
V: TRBV6-6
size: NA
J: TRBJ2-3
DNA: TGTGCCAGCAGTTCGCAAGGGACTAGCGGGGGGGGCATCGTGGATACGCAGTATTTT
CDR3: CASSSQGTSGGGIVDTQYF

D: NA
V: TRBV7-8
size: many
J: TRBJ2-1
DNA: TGTGCCAGCAGCTTACCAGGGGGGGGAATCAATGAGCAGTTCTTC
CDR3: CASSLPGGGINEQFF

D: NA
V: TRBV7-2
size: NA
J: TRBJ2-7
DNA: TGTGCCAGCAGCTCTGGGGGAACCTGGTACTTC
CDR3: CASSSGGTWYF

D: NA
V: TRBV14
size: NA
J: TRBJ1-4
DNA: TGTGCCAGCAGCCGGGGACCGTTTGCAACTAATGAAAAACTGTTTTTT
CDR3: CASSRGPFATNEKLFF

D: NA
V: TRBV10-3
size: NA
J: TRBJ2-7
DNA: TGTGCCATCAGTACCCGGGACTACGAGCAGTACTTC
CDR3: CAISTRDYEQYF

D: NA
V: TRBV12-3/TRBV12-4
size: many
J: TRBJ2-1
DNA: TGTGCCAGCAGTTTAGGGAACCACCCCATCCAAACTAGTGCGCAGTTCTTC
CDR3: CASSLGNHPIQTSAQFF

D: NA
V: TRBV28
size: NA
J: TRBJ1-5
DNA: TGTGCCAGCAACCGTGTTAATCAGCCCCAGCATTTT
CDR3: CASNRVNQPQHF

D: NA
V: TRBV20-1
size: NA
J: TRBJ2-7
DNA: TGCAGTGCTAGAGATGCCAGGACCACCTACGAGCAGTACTTC
CDR3: CSARDARTTYEQYF

D: TRBD2
V: TRBV7-2
size: NA
J: TRBJ2-5
DNA: TGTGCCAGCAGCTTAGAGGGGACTAGCGGGGGGCAGACCCAGTACTTC
CDR3: CASSLEGTSGGQTQYF

D: NA
V: TRBV27
size: few
J: TRBJ2-7
DNA: TGTGCCAGCAGTTTGCCGAATGGCGAGCAGTACTTC
CDR3: CASSLPNGEQYF

D: NA
V: TRBV7-6
size: NA
J: TRBJ2-7
DNA: TGTGCCAGCAGCCCGACGACTAACTCCTACGAGCAGTACTTC
CDR3: CASSPTTNSYEQYF

D: NA
V: TRBV7-9
size: NA
J: TRBJ2-1
DNA: TGTGCCAGCAGCTTAACGGCGGGCTTCAATGAGCAGTTCTTC
CDR3: CASSLTAGFNEQFF

D: NA
V: TRBV19
size: many
J: TRBJ2-2
DNA: TGTGCCAGTAGTAAGAGAATAAGTCGTGACACCGGGGAGCTGTTTTTT
CDR3: CASSKRISRDTGELFF

D: NA
V: TRBV19
size: NA
J: TRBJ2-3
DNA: TGTGCCAGTAGTATACCCCCCGGAGATACGCAGTATTTT
CDR3: CASSIPPGDTQYF

D: NA
V: TRBV7-9
size: few
J: TRBJ1-1
DNA: TGTGCCAGCAGCGAGGGGCAGGGCAGAAACACTGAAGCTTTCTTT
CDR3: CASSEGQGRNTEAFF

D: NA
V: TRBV12-3/TRBV12-4
size: NA
J: TRBJ1-2
DNA: TGTGCCAGCAGCCAGATTCGTAACTATGGCTACACCTTC
CDR3: CASSQIRNYGYTF

D: NA
V: TRBV7-6
size: many
J: TRBJ2-1
DNA: TGTGCCAGCAAAGCACGGGACGGATACAATGAGCAGTTCTTC
CDR3: CASKARDGYNEQFF

D: NA
V: TRBV29-1
size: once
J: TRBJ2-7
DNA: TGCAGCGTTGGAGTAAGCGGAGGGCCCGGCGAGCAGTACTTC
CDR3: CSVGVSGGPGEQYF

D: NA
V: TRBV27
size: NA
J: TRBJ2-7
DNA: TGTGCCAGCAGTCCCTCCCTCGGGGGGCGGTCCTACGAGCAGTACTTC
CDR3: CASSPSLGGRSYEQYF

D: NA
V: TRBV7-6
size: few
J: TRBJ2-3
DNA: TGTGCCAGCGGCTCTAGCACAGATACGCAGTATTTT
CDR3: CASGSSTDTQYF

D: TRBD1
V: TRBV7-2
size: many
J: TRBJ1-4
DNA: TGTGCCAGCAGCCCGGGACAGTTTAATGAAAAACTGTTTTTT
CDR3: CASSPGQFNEKLFF

D: TRBD2
V: TRBV7-6
size: few
J: TRBJ2-7
DNA: TGTGCCAGCAGCTTAACCCCGGGGGGGCGGGGGCACGAGCAGTACTTC
CDR3: CASSLTPGGRGHEQYF

D: TRBD2
V: TRBV4-1
size: many
J: TRBJ2-7
DNA: TGCGCCAGCAGCCAAGGAAGCGGGGGCCGCTACGAGCAGTACTTC
CDR3: CASSQGSGGRYEQYF

D: NA
V: TRBV7-9
size: few
J: TRBJ2-3
DNA: TGTGCCAGCAGCTTATACGTCACAGATACGCAGTATTTT
CDR3: CASSLYVTDTQYF

D: NA
V: TRBV6-8
size: few
J: TRBJ1-2
DNA: TGTGCCAGCAGTTATGGACAGTCACCGGGGAACTATGGCTACACCTTC
CDR3: CASSYGQSPGNYGYTF

D: NA
V: TRBV6-1
size: NA
J: TRBJ2-5
DNA: TGTGCCAGCATCAAAGGGCCGATTCTTCAAGAGACCCAGTACTTC
CDR3: CASIKGPILQETQYF

D: NA
V: TRBV6-1
size: NA
J: TRBJ2-1
DNA: TGTGCCAGCAGGGACGGTCCGGGTGAGCAGTTCTTC
CDR3: CASRDGPGEQFF

D: TRBD1
V: TRBV28
size: NA
J: TRBJ2-4
DNA: TGTGCCAGCAGTCTACCTGCCAGGGACAGCTCCCGGCCTTTAGCCAAAAACATTCAGTACTTC
CDR3: CASSLPARDSSRPLAKNIQYF

D: TRBD1
V: TRBV12-3/TRBV12-4
size: NA
J: TRBJ2-7
DNA: TGTGCCAGCAGTTTAGAGGACAGGGGGCCCTACGAGCAGTACTTC
CDR3: CASSLEDRGPYEQYF

D: TRBD1
V: TRBV4-1
size: NA
J: TRBJ2-7
DNA: TGCGCCAGCAGCCGGGATGGACAGGACCTCTCCTACGAGCAGTACTTC
CDR3: CASSRDGQDLSYEQYF